This paragraph covers one TCR beta chain sequence. Its target is not known. The CDR3 regions of TCR beta were amplified from RNA transcripts. TCR CDR3 underwent first-round RT-PCR with the HTBI primer set. Via MiXCR, TCRdb re-called the multiplex PCR reads, giving one row per CDR3 protein. The data contain approximately 690,000 distinct CDR3 sequences, about 14% of them singletons. With 6 bases clipped from V and 5 bases from J, the junction kept 6 bases outside the gene matches. From germline, CDR1 is KGHDR and CDR2 SFDVKD. The CDR3 length is 15 residues. The data were obtained in a study of T cells in Graves' hyperthyroidism and ophthalmopathy. Points from the study as a whole: Blood also contained most expanded thyroid clonotypes above 0.001. Ophthalmopathy and stable hyperthyroidism were told apart by a 13 V-J model.

Among ophthalmopathy patients, the Clinical Activity Score reached at least 3, the NOSPECS grade reached at least 4, and duration remained under 3 months. In making diagnoses, clinical symptoms, serum thyroxine and TRAb, thyroid ultrasound and orbital computed tomography were all used. The genes are TRBV24-1 and TRBJ2-7; 13 positions agree with TRBD2. This receptor was taken from a woman in her fifties or sixties with Graves' ophthalmopathy. The material sequenced was blood. The CDR3 region has the DNA TGTGCCACCAGTCGCGGACTAGCGGGAGTACACGAGCAGTACTTC. As protein: CATSRGLAGVHEQYF.